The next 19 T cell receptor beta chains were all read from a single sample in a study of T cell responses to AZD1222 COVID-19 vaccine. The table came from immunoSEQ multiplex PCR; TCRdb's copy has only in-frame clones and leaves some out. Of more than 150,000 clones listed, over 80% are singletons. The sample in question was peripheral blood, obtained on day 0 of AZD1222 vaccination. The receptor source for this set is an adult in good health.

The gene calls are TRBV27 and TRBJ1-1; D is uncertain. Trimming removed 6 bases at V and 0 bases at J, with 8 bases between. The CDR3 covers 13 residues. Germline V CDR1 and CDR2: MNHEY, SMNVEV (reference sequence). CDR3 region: CASSLTVNTEAFF. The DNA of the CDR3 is TGTGCCAGCAGCCTTACAGTGAACACTGAAGCTTTCTTT.

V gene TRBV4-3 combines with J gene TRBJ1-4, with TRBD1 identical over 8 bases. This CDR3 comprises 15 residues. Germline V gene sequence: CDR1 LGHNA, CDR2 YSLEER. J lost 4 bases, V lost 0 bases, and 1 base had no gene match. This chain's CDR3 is CASSQDRGRNEKLFF. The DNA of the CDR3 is TGCGCCAGCAGCCAAGACAGGGGGCGTAATGAAAAACTGTTTTTT.

The CDR3, as DNA: TGTGCCAGTAGGAGAGGGGTGAGCAATCAGCCCCAGCATTTT. This encodes CASRRGVSNQPQHF. V usage is TRBV19 and J usage is TRBJ1-5; TRBD1 might be the D (5 bases). Trimming removed 6 bases from V and 1 base from J, with 10 bases in between. From germline, CDR1 is LNHDA and CDR2 SQIVND (reference sequence). CDR3 length: 14 amino acids.

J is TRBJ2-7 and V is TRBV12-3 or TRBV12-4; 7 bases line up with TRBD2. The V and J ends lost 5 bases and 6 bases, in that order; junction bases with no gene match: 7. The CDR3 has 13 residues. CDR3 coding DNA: TGTGCCAGCAGTAGGCCGGGAGGCCCCGAGCAGTACTTC. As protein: CASSRPGGPEQYF.

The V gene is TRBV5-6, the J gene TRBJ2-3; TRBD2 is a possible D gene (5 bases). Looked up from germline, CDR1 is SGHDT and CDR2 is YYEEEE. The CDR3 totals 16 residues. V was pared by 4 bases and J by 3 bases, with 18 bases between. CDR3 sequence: CASSVSGVRLTDTQYF. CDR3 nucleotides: TGTGCCAGCAGCGTGAGCGGAGTAAGGTTGACAGATACGCAGTATTTT.

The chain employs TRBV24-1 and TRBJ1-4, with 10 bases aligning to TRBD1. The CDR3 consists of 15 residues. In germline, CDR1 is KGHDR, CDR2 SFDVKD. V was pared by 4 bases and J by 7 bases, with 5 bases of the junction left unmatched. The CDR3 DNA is TGTGCCACCAGTGACCTGGGACAGGGGTCTGAAAAACTGTTTTTT. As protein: CATSDLGQGSEKLFF.

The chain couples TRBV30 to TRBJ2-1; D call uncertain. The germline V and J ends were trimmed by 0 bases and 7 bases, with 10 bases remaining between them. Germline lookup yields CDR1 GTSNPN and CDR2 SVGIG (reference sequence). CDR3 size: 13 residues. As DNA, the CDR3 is TGTGCCTGGAGTGTTTACACGAGGAATGAGCAGTTCTTC. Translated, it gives CAWSVYTRNEQFF. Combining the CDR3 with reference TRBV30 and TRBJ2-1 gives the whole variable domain SQTIHQWPATLVQPVGSPLSLECTVEGTSNPNLYWYRQAAGRGLQLLFYSVGIGQISSEVPQNLSASRPQDRQFILSSKKLLLSDSGFYLCAWSVYTRNEQFFGPGTRLTVL.

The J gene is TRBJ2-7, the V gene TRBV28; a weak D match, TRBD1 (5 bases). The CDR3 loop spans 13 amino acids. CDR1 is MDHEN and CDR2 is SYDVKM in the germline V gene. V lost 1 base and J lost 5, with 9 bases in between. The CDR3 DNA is TGTGCCAGCAGTTTATCAGGGTTCAACGAGCAGTACTTC. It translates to CASSLSGFNEQYF. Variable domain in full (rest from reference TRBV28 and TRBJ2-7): DVKVTQSSRYLVKRTGEKVFLECVQDMDHENMFWYRQDPGLGLRLIYFSYDVKMKEKGDIPEGYSVSREKKERFSLILESASTNQTSMYLCASSLSGFNEQYFGPGTRLTVT.

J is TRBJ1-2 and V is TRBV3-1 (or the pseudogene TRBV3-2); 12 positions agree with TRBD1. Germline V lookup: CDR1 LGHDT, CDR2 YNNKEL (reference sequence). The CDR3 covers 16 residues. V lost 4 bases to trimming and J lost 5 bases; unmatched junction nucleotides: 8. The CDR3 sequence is CASSLGQGARLYGYTF. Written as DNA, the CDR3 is TGTGCCAGCAGCCTGGGACAGGGGGCGCGTCTTTATGGCTACACCTTC.

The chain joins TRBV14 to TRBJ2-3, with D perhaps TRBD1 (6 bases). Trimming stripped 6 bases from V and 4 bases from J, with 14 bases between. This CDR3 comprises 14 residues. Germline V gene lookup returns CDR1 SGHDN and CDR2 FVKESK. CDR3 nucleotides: TGTGCCAGCAGACCTACAGGGTTGGCAGATACGCAGTATTTT. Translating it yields CASRPTGLADTQYF.

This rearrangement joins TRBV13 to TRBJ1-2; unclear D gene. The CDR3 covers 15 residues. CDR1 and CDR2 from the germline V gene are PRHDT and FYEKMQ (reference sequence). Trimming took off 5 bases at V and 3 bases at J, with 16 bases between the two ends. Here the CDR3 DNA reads TGTGCCAGCAGCCACCGGGCTCTTTCCCACTATGGCTACACCTTC. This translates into CASSHRALSHYGYTF.

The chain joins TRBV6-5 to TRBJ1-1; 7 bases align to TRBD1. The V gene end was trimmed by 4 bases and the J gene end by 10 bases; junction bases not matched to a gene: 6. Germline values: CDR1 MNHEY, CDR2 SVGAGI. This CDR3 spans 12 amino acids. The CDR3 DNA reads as TGTGCCAGCAGTTTCGACAGGGACCGAGCTTTCTTT. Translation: CASSFDRDRAFF.

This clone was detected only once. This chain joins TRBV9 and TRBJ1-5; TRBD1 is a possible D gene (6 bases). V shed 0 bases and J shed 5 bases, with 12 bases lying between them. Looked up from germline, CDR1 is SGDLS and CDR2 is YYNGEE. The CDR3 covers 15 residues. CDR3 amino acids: CASSVGQGPYQPQHF. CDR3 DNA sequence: TGTGCCAGCAGCGTAGGGCAGGGGCCTTATCAGCCCCAGCATTTT.

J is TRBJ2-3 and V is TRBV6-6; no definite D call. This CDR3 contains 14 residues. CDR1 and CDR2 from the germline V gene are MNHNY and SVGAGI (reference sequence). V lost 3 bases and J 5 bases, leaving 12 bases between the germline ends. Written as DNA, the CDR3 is TGTGCCAGCAGTTATACCAGCCCGCTAGATACGCAGTATTTT. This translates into CASSYTSPLDTQYF.

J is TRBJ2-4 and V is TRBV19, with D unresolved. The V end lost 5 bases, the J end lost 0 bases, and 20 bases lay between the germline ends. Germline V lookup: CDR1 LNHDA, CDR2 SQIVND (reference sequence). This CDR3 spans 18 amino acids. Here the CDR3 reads CASSPSLLQTLAKNIQYF. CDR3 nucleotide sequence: TGTGCCAGTAGTCCCTCTTTATTACAGACCTTAGCCAAAAACATTCAGTACTTC.

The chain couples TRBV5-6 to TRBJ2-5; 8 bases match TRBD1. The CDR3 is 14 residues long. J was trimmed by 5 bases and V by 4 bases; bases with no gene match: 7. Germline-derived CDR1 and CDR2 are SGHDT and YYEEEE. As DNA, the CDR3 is TGTGCCAGCAGCGAGACAGGGGTTGGGGAGACCCAGTACTTC. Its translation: CASSETGVGETQYF.

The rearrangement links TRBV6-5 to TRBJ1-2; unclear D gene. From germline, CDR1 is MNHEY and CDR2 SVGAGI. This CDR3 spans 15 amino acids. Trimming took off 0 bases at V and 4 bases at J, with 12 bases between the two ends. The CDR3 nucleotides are TGTGCCAGCAGTTACTCGGCGGCTATGGGCTATGGCTACACCTTC. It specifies CASSYSAAMGYGYTF.

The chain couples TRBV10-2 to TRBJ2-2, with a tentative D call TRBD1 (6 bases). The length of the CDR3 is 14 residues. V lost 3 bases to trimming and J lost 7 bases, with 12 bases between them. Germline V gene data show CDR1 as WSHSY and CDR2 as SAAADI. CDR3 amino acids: CASSEQGVNGELFF. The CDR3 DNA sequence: TGCGCCAGCAGTGAACAGGGTGTTAACGGGGAGCTGTTTTTT.

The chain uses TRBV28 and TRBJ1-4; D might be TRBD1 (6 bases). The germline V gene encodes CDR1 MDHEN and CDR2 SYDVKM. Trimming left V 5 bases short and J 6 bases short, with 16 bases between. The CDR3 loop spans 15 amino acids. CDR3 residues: CASSPSGGRHEKLFF. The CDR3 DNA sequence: TGTGCCAGCAGTCCTTCCGGGGGGCGCCATGAAAAACTGTTTTTT.